The 5 T cell receptor beta chains below all came from one sample that was sequenced in a study of long-term antiretroviral therapy in people with HIV. Survey level was the resolution at which the v3.0 immunoSEQ assay ran. Profiled with immunoSEQ multiplex PCR; TCRdb holds only in-frame clones, not every one. The sample consists of 42,000 or so clones, more than 75% of them appearing once. This material consisted of unsorted PBMCs, taken 0.1 years before starting antiretroviral therapy. Source of these receptors: a woman aged 50 to 60 with HIV.

The J gene is TRBJ1-2, the V gene TRBV5-1, with 9 positions matching TRBD1. The CDR3 runs 15 residues. Germline V gene sequence: CDR1 SGHRS, CDR2 YFSETQ. J gave up 4 bases and V 0 bases, and 4 bases lay outside the gene matches. The CDR3 protein is CASSLATGGSYGYTF. CDR3 coding DNA: TGCGCCAGCAGCTTGGCCACAGGGGGCAGCTATGGCTACACCTTC.

The chain carries TRBV6-6 and TRBJ2-2, with TRBD1 as a possible D gene (5 bases). This CDR3 region has 15 residues. With 2 bases removed from V and 1 base from J, the gap between germline ends came to 8 bases. The germline CDR1 and CDR2 sequences are MNHNY and SVGAGI (reference sequence). The CDR3 protein is CASSYGQGNTGELFF. The CDR3 nucleotides are TGTGCCAGCAGTTACGGTCAGGGGAACACCGGGGAGCTGTTTTTT.

The rearrangement joins TRBV20-1 to TRBJ2-1; D uncertain. The CDR3 loop spans 10 amino acids. Trimming took off 5 bases at V and 6 bases at J, with 5 bases between the two ends. Germline values: CDR1 DFQATT, CDR2 SNEGSKA (reference sequence). CDR3 bases: TGCAGTGCTCTTTTCAATGAGCAGTTCTTC. Amino acid sequence: CSALFNEQFF.

The genes are TRBV18 and TRBJ2-7, with 8 bases fitting TRBD2. V was clipped by 3 bases and J by 2 bases; unmatched bases: 6. Germline-derived CDR1 and CDR2 are KGHSH and LQKENI. This CDR3 has 15 residues. DNA of the CDR3: TGTGCCAGCTCACCCAGCGGGGGCCTTACCTACGAGCAGTACTTC. Protein: CASSPSGGLTYEQYF.

CDR3 amino acids: CASSSPGTDTQYF. The DNA of the CDR3 is TGTGCCAGCAGTTCCCCGGGGACAGATACGCAGTATTTT. This chain connects TRBV6-5 to TRBJ2-3; possibly TRBD2 for D (5 bases). The CDR3 contains 13 residues. Germline-derived CDR1 and CDR2 are MNHEY and SVGAGI. Trimming took off 4 bases at V and 3 bases at J, with 8 bases between the two ends.